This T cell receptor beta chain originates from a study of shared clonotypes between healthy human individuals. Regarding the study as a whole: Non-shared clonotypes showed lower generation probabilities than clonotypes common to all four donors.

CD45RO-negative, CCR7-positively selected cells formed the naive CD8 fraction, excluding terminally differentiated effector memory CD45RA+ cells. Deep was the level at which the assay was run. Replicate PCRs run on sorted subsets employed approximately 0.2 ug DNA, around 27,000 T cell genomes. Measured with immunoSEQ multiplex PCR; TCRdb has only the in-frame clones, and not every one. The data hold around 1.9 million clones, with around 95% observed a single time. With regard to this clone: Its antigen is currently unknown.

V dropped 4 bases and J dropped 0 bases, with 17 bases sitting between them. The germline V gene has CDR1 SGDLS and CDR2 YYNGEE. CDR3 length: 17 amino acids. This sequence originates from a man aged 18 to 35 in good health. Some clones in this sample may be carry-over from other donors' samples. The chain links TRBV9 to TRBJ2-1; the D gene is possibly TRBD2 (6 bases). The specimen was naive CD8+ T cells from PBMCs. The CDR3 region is CASSPRLGQTSYNEQFF. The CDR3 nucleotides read TGTGCCAGCAGCCCGAGACTAGGTCAGACCTCCTACAATGAGCAGTTCTTC.